The sequence of this T cell receptor beta chain was determined in a study of blood T cell repertoires in COVID-19. Study details: Samples taken during acute and convalescent COVID-19 were collected in the United States, Italy and Spain. T cells, B-cell-depleted T cells, or PBMCs provided the cDNA or gDNA that served as material.

Profiled with immunoSEQ multiplex PCR; TCRdb holds only in-frame clones, not every one. The data contain 280,000 or so clones, 90% of them singletons. After removal of 5 bases from V and 0 bases from J, the junction contained 13 bases not matched to a gene. Germline CDR1 and CDR2: SGHAT and FQNNGV. CDR3 length: 18 residues. All enrollees were roughly 18 to 100 years old and from 25 or so US areas. The sequencing input was PBMCs or T cells enriched from blood (not recorded which). The chain uses TRBV11-2 and TRBJ2-7; 10 bases fit TRBD1. The receptor was isolated from a young woman with acute COVID-19. The CDR3, as DNA: TGTGCCAGCAGCCCAAGACAGGGGGCGCGTTCCAGCTCCTACGAGCAGTACTTC. It is translated as CASSPRQGARSSSYEQYF.